The 8 T cell receptor beta chains below were found in one sample sequenced in a study of T-cell reconstitution after alpha-beta-depleted transplantation in children. Researchers prepared the TCRbeta library using unique molecular identifiers, the study reports. TCRdb redid the calling of the PCR reads with MiXCR, one entry per CDR3 protein. The sample holds 500,000 to 750,000 distinct CDR3 sequences, 25% to 30% seen once. The sample was PBMCs, taken before TCRalphabeta/CD19-depleted stem cell transplant. Receptor source: a boy younger than two with Wiskott-Aldrich syndrome, due to receive a stem cell transplant.

This clonotype was recorded only once. The chain employs TRBV7-8 and TRBJ2-5; possibly TRBD2 for D (6 bases). CDR3 size: 15 residues. Germline CDR1 reads SGHVS; CDR2 reads FQNEAQ. With 5 bases removed from V and 2 bases from J, the gap between germline ends came to 15 bases. The CDR3 region is CASSRPGRGQETQYF. Written as DNA, the CDR3 is TGTGCCAGCAGCCGTCCGGGACGGGGGCAAGAGACCCAGTACTTC.

This clonotype has just a few counts. This chain links TRBV5-1 with TRBJ2-7; TRBD1 agrees at 7 bases. Germline V gives CDR1 SGHRS, CDR2 YFSETQ. The V gene end was trimmed by 8 bases and the J gene end by 4 bases; junction bases not matched to a gene: 6. The CDR3 runs to 12 residues. CDR3 region: CASSRDRYEQYF. The CDR3 coding sequence is TGCGCCAGTAGCCGGGACAGATACGAGCAGTACTTC.

V usage is TRBV20-1 and J usage is TRBJ2-1; D possibly uses TRBD1 or TRBD2 (5 bases each). The CDR3 covers 14 residues. Trimming removed 1 base from V and 6 bases from J, with 13 bases in between. The germline CDR1 and CDR2 sequences are DFQATT and SNEGSKA (reference sequence). This CDR3 reads CSARGDASLNEQFF. CDR3 nucleotide sequence: TGCAGTGCTAGAGGGGACGCGTCCCTCAATGAGCAGTTCTTC.

A few counts support this clonotype. The chain joins TRBV5-1 to TRBJ2-5; D unresolved. Germline CDR1 SGHRS, CDR2 YFSETQ. The CDR3 runs 15 residues. The V end was cut by 0 bases, the J end by 0 bases, with 9 bases between. Here the CDR3 DNA reads TGCGCCAGCAGCTTGGTACCTGAGTACCAAGAGACCCAGTACTTC. Its translation: CASSLVPEYQETQYF.

This clonotype was counted between two and nine times. CDR3 nucleotide sequence: TGCGCCAGCAGCTTACGAAGGATAGATACGCAGTATTTT. Its protein is CASSLRRIDTQYF. The chain joins TRBV5-1 to TRBJ2-3; D is ambiguous. The CDR3 is 13 residues long. Germline CDR1 and CDR2: SGHRS and YFSETQ. The V end lost 2 bases, the J end lost 5 bases, and 9 bases lay between the germline ends.

The chain joins TRBV10-3 to TRBJ2-5; 10 bases match TRBD1. Germline V gene sequence: CDR1 ENHRY, CDR2 SYGVKD. The CDR3 loop spans 13 amino acids. The ends lost 11 bases at V and 3 bases at J; junction bases unmatched: 6. The CDR3 DNA is TGTGCCGGACGGGGGACAGGGGAAGAGACCCAGTACTTC. It codes for CAGRGTGEETQYF.

CDR3 sequence: CSARGYGQGVDKNIQYF. DNA of the CDR3: TGCAGTGCTAGGGGTTACGGACAGGGGGTGGACAAAAACATTCAGTACTTC. The V and J genes are TRBV20-1 and TRBJ2-4, with TRBD1 identical over 10 bases. Germline CDR1 DFQATT, CDR2 SNEGSKA (reference sequence). Trimming removed 3 bases from V and 3 bases from J; junction bases left unmatched: 11. This CDR3 has 17 residues.

The rearrangement links TRBV27 to TRBJ2-4, with 9 nucleotides matching TRBD2. CDR3 length: 17 residues. Germline CDR1 is MNHEY and CDR2 is SMNVEV (reference sequence). V lost 4 bases and J lost 3; bases outside the gene matches: 10. CDR3 region: CASSSLAGSGNKNIQYF. The CDR3, as DNA: TGTGCCAGCAGTTCCCTAGCGGGGTCAGGAAACAAAAACATTCAGTACTTC.